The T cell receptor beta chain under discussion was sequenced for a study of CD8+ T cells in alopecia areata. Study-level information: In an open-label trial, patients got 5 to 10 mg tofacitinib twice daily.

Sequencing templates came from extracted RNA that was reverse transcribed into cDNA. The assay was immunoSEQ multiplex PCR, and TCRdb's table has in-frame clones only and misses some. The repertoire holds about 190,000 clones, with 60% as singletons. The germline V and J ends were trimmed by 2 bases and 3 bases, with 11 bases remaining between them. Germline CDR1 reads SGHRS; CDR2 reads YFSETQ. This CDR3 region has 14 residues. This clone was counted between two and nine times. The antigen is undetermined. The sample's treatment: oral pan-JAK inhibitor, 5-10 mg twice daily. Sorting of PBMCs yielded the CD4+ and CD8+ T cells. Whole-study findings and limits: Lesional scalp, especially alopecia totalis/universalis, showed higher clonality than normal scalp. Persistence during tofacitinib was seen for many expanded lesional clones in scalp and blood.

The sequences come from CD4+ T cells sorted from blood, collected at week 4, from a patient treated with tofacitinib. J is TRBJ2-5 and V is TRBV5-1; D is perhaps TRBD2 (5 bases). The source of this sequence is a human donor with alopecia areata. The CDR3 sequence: CASSLESGKETQYF. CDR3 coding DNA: TGCGCCAGCAGCTTAGAATCGGGAAAAGAGACCCAGTACTTC.